The source of this TCR beta chain is a study of molecular identifiers for immune sequencing clone quantification. Findings of the study overall: Clones of above 20 RNA copies carried over 99% of effector molecules; in naive cells they carried under 1%.

This clonotype turned up a few times. What it recognizes is unknown. The CDR3 covers 14 residues. Germline lookup yields CDR1 SGHRS and CDR2 YFSETQ. Trimming removed 2 bases at V and 0 bases at J, with 9 bases between. With listed TCR primers and previously described methods, bulk TCR libraries were prepared. Via MiXCR, TCRdb re-called the PCR reads, giving one row per CDR3 protein. This table holds 600,000 to 650,000 distinct CDR3 sequences, just under 20% found once. Material for sequencing was naive CD8+ T cells from blood, with Jurkat cell RNA spiked in. Subset specified: FACS-sorted CD8+CD4-CCR7+CD45RA+ naive T cells. The clonotype originates from a human donor in good health. Some libraries in this study had Jurkat cell RNA spiked in. The gene calls are TRBV5-1 and TRBJ2-7, with D uncertain. The CDR3 sequence: CASSFHFSSYEQYF. CDR3 nucleotide sequence: TGCGCCAGCAGCTTCCACTTTAGCTCCTACGAGCAGTACTTC.